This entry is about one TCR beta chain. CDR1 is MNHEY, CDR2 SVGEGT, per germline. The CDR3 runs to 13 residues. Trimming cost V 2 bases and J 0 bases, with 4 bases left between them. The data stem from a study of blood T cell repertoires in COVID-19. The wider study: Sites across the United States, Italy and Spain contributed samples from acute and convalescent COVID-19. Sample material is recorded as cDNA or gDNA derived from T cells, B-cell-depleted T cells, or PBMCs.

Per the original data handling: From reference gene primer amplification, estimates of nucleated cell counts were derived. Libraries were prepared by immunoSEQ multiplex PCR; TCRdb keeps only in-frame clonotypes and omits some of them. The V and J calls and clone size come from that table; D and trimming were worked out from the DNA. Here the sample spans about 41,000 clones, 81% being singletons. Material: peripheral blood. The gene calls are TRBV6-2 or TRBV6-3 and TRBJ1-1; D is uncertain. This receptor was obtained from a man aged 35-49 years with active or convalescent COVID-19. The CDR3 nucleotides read TGTGCCAGCAGTTACAACTTGAACACTGAAGCTTTCTTT. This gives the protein CASSYNLNTEAFF.